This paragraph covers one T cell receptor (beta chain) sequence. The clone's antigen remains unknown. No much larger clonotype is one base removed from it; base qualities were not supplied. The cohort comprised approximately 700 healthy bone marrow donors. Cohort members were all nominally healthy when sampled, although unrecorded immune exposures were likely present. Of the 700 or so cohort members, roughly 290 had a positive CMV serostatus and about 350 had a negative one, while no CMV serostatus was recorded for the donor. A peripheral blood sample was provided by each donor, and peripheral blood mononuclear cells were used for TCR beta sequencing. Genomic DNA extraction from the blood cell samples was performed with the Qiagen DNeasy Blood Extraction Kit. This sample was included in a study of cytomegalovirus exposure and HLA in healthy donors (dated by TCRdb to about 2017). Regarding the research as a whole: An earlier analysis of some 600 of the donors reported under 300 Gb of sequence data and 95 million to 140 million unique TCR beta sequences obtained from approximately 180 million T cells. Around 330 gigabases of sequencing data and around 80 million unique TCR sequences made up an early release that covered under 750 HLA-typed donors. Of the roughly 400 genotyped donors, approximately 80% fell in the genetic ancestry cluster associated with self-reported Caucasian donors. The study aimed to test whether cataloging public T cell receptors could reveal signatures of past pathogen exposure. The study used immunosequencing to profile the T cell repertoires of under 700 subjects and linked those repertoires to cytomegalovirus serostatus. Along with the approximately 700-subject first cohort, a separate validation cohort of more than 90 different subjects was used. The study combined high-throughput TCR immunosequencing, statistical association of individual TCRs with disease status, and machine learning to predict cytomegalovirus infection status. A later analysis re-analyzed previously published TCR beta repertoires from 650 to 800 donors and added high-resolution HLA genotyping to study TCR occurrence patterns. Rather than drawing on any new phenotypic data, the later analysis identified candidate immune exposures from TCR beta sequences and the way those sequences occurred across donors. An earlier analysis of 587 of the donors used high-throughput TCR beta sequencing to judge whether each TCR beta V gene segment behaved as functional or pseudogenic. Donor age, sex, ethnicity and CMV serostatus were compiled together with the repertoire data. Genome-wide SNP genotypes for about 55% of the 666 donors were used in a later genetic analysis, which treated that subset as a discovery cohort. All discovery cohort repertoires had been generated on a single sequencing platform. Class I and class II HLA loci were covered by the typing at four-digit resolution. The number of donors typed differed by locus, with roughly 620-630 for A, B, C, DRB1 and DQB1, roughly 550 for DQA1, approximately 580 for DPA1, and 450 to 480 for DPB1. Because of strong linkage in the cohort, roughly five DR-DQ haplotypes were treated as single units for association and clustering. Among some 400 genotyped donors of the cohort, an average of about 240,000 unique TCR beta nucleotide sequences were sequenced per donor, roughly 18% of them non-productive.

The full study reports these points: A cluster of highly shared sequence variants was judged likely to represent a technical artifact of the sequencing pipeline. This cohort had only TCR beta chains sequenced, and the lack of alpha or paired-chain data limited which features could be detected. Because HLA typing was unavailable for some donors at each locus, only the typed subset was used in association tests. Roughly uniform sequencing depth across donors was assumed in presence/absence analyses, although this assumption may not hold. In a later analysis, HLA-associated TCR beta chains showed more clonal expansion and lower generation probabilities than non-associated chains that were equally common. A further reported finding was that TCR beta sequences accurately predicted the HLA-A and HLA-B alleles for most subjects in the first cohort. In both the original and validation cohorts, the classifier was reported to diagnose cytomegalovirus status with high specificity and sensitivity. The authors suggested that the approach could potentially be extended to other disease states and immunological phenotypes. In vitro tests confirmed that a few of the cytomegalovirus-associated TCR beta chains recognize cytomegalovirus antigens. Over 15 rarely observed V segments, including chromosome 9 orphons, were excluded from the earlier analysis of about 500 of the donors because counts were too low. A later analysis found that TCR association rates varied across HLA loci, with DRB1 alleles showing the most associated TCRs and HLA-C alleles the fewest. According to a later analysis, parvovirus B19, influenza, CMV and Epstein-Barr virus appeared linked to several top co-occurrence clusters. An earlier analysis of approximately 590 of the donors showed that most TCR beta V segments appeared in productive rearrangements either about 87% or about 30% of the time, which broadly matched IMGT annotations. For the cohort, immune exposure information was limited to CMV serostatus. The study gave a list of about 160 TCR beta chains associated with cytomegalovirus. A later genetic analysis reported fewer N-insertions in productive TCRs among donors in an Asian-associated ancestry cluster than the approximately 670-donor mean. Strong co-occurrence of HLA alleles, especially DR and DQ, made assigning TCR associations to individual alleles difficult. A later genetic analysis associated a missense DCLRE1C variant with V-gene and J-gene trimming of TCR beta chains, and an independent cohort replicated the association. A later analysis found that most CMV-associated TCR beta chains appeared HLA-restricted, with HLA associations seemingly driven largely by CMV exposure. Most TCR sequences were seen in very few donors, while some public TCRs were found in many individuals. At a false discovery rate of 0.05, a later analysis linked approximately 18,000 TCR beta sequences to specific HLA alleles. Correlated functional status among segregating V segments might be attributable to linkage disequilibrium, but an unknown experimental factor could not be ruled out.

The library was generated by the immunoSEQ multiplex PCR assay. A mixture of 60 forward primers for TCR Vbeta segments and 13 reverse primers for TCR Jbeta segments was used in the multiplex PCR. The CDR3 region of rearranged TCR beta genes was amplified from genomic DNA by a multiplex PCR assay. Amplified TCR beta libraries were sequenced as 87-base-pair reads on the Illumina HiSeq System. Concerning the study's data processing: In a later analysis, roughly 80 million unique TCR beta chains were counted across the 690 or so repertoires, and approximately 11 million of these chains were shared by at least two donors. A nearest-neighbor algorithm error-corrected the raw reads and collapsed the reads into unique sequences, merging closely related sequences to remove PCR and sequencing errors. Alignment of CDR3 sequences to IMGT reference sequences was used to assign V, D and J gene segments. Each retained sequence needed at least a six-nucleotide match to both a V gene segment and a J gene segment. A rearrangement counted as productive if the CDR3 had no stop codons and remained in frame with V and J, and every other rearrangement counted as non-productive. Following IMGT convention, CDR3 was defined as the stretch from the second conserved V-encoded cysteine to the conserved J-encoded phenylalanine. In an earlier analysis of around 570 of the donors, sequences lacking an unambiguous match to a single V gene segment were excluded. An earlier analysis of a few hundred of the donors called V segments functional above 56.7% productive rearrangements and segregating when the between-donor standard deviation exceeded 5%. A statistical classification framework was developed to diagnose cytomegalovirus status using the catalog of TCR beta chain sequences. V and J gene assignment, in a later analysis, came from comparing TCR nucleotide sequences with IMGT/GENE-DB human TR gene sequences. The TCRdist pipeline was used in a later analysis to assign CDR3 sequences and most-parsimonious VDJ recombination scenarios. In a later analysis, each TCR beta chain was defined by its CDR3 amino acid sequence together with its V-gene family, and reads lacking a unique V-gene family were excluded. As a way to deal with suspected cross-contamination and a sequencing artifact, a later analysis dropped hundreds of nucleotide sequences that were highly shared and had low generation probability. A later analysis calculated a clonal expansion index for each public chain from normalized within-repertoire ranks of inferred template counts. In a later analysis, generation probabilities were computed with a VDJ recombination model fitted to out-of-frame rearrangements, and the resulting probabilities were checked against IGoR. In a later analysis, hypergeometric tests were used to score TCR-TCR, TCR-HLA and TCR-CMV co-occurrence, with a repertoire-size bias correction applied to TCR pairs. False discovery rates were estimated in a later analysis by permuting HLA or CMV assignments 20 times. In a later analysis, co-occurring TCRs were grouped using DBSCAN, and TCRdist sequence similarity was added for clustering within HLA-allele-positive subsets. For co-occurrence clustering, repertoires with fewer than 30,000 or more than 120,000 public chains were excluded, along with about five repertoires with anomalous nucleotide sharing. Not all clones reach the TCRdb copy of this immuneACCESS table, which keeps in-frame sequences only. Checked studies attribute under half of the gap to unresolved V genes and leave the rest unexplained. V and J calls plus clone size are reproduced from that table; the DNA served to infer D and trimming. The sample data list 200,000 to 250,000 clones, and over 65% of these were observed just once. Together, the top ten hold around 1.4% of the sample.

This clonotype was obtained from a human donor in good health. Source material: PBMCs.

Here the CDR3 is given as CASSLAFKGVEQYF. The DNA sequence is given as TGTGCCAGCAGTTTGGCATTTAAGGGAGTGGAGCAGTACTTC. The chain links TRBV28 with TRBJ2-7; the D gene is perhaps TRBD2, on 5 matching bases. Deletion took 3 bases off V and 7 bases off J, with a span of 16 bases between the germline ends. The CDR3 starts with the cysteine, ends with the phenylalanine, and has 14 residues. Only the CDR3 DNA is retained, 42 bases long and in frame from the first base. Taken from the germline V gene, the CDR1 and CDR2 loops are MDHEN and SYDVKM.